The 23 T cell receptor beta chains listed next were all sequenced from one sample in a study of post-analysis software for immune sequencing data. The study's findings and limits: Five TRBV segments, including TRBV5-6, TRBV5-1 and TRBV20-1, were more frequent in patients than controls.

Their antigens remain unidentified. Incorporated into the TCR beta cDNA libraries were unique molecular identifiers, which served to reduce PCR and sequencing biases. TCRdb ran MiXCR on the PCR reads and lists one entry per CDR3 protein. The sample comprises around 770,000 distinct CDR3 sequences, around 45% of which are singletons, and just under 5% rests with the top ten. Material for sequencing was blood. These TCRs come from a girl between 10 and 17 years old with multiple sclerosis.

The genes are TRBV10-3 and TRBJ2-6; the D call may be TRBD1 or TRBD2 (6 bases each). The CDR3 length is 18 residues. V lost 3 bases and J 0 bases, leaving 15 bases between the germline ends. Looked up from germline, CDR1 is ENHRY and CDR2 is SYGVKD. CDR3 coding DNA: TGTGCCATCAGTGAACAACAGGGACTGAGCTCTGGGGCCAACGTCCTGACTTTC. Its protein product is CAISEQQGLSSGANVLTF.

The rearrangement links TRBV10-3 to TRBJ1-2; TRBD1 is a possible D gene (6 bases). Germline lookup yields CDR1 ENHRY and CDR2 SYGVKD. This CDR3 has 15 amino acids. Trimming shortened V by 2 bases and J by 8 bases, and 18 bases separated the two germline ends. The CDR3 DNA is TGTGCCATCAGTGAGAACCCAACCAGGGGAGGAGGCTACACCTTC. Translation: CAISENPTRGGGYTF.

V and J are TRBV24-1 and TRBJ2-1; TRBD1 is a possible D gene (6 bases). The CDR3 loop spans 14 amino acids. Germline assignment: CDR1 KGHDR and CDR2 SFDVKD. The V end was cut by 3 bases, the J end by 7 bases, with 12 bases between. CDR3 DNA sequence: TGTGCCACCAGTGATCCGGGGACAACGAATGAGCAGTTCTTC. Protein product: CATSDPGTTNEQFF.

This clonotype was seen more than once but under ten times. The chain employs TRBV6-2 or TRBV6-3 and TRBJ1-2; a possible D gene is TRBD1 (6 bases). The V gene lost 6 bases and the J gene lost 1 base, with 15 bases spanning the gap. Germline CDR1 is MNHEY and CDR2 is SVGEGT. The CDR3 runs 15 residues. This CDR3 reads CASRPDRSFNYGYTF. CDR3 DNA sequence: TGTGCCAGCAGACCCGACAGGTCCTTTAACTATGGCTACACCTTC.

The rearrangement joins TRBV29-1 to TRBJ2-5; 12 bases match TRBD2. CDR1 and CDR2 from the germline V gene are SQVTM and ANQGSEA. This CDR3 comprises 14 residues. With 6 bases clipped from V and 4 bases from J, the junction kept 6 bases outside the gene matches. CDR3 in DNA: TGCAGCGTAAGGACTAGCGGGATCGGAGAGACCCAGTACTTC. Its translation: CSVRTSGIGETQYF.

CDR3 region: CSAREWSYNEQFF. The CDR3 nucleotides are TGCAGTGCTAGGGAGTGGTCCTACAATGAGCAGTTCTTC. The chain combines TRBV20-1 with TRBJ2-1; the D is unclear. V dropped 3 bases and J dropped 1 base, with 7 bases sitting between them. The CDR3 is made up of 13 amino acids. Looked up from germline, CDR1 is DFQATT and CDR2 is SNEGSKA (reference sequence).

The gene calls are TRBV4-2 and TRBJ2-7; 13 bases agree with TRBD2. CDR1 and CDR2 (germline): LGHNA, YNFKEQ. This CDR3 spans 19 amino acids. V shed 1 base and J 1 base; nucleotides not matched to a gene: 10. The CDR3 loop is CASSQVRLAGGPRSYEQYF. DNA of the CDR3: TGTGCCAGCAGCCAAGTCCGACTAGCGGGAGGCCCCCGGTCCTACGAGCAGTACTTC.

The gene calls are TRBV5-5 and TRBJ2-7; a weak D match, TRBD2 (6 bases). CDR1 is SGHKS, CDR2 YYEKEE, per germline (reference sequence). The CDR3 sequence is 12 residues long. V was cut by 0 bases and J by 6 bases, with 7 bases left in between. CDR3 in amino acids: CASSLVEGEQYF. The DNA for the CDR3 is TGTGCCAGCAGCTTGGTGGAGGGCGAGCAGTACTTC.

This clonotype has more than one count but fewer than ten. The V gene is TRBV25-1, the J gene TRBJ1-4; 9 bases map to TRBD1. V lost 5 bases to trimming and J lost 11 bases; unmatched junction nucleotides: 18. Germline V lookup: CDR1 MGHDK, CDR2 SYGVNS. CDR3 length: 17 amino acids. DNA of the CDR3: TGTGCCAGCAGTAGCACCCCCCGCACAGGGGGCTCGTATAAACTGTTTTTT. This encodes CASSSTPRTGGSYKLFF.

The chain is built from TRBV27 and TRBJ2-3; TRBD2 matches 10 bases. The V gene's germline CDR1 is MNHEY and CDR2 SMNVEV (reference sequence). The V gene end was trimmed by 6 bases and the J gene end by 5 bases; junction bases not matched to a gene: 11. The CDR3 sequence is 16 residues long. The CDR3 loop is CASSKTSGTRRDTQYF. The CDR3 DNA is TGTGCCAGCAGCAAAACTAGCGGGACTAGGCGAGATACGCAGTATTTT.

In its sample, this clonotype was seen a few times. This sequence joins TRBV29-1 and TRBJ2-7; TRBD2 is a possible D gene (6 bases). The V end lost 3 bases, the J end lost 6 bases, and 24 bases lay between the germline ends. The CDR3 spans 16 residues. Germline CDR1 and CDR2: SQVTM and ANQGSEA. The CDR3 here is CSVDVRRGLALSEQYF. The CDR3 DNA reads as TGCAGCGTTGATGTCAGGAGGGGTCTGGCACTTTCCGAGCAGTACTTC.

This clonotype was found once. This chain joins TRBV3-1 and TRBJ2-4; D possibly corresponds to TRBD2 (7 bases). CDR3 length: 17 residues. Trimming removed 5 bases at V and 1 base at J, with 18 bases between. From germline, CDR1 is LGHDT and CDR2 YNNKEL (reference sequence). The CDR3 is CASSSSPGGAAKNIQYF. The CDR3 DNA reads TGTGCCAGCAGCTCATCCCCGGGGGGCGCGGCCAAAAACATTCAGTACTTC.

In nucleotides, the CDR3 is TGTGCCAGCAGACCCAGCCCCGTCATGGAGAATGAGCAGTTCTTC. It encodes CASRPSPVMENEQFF. This chain connects TRBV12-3 or TRBV12-4 to TRBJ2-1; D unclear. Between the trimmed V and J ends, which lost 6 bases and 7 bases, there was a span of 19 bases. CDR3 size: 15 residues.

In this sample, this clonotype turned up a few times. The rearrangement links TRBV3-1 to TRBJ2-4, with TRBD2 matching over 7 bases. Per germline, CDR1 LGHDT and CDR2 YNNKEL (reference sequence). The CDR3 extends over 15 amino acids. The V segment lost 1 base and the J segment 9 bases; nucleotides outside the gene matches: 9. The CDR3 coding sequence is TGTGCCAGCAGCCAAGGGGGGGGTTACGACGGCATTCAGTACTTC. Its protein is CASSQGGGYDGIQYF.

This chain joins TRBV20-1 and TRBJ2-1; D is unclear. Trimming stripped 1 base from V and 6 bases from J, with 13 bases between. The CDR3 totals 14 residues. CDR1 and CDR2 from the germline V gene are DFQATT and SNEGSKA (reference sequence). The CDR3 DNA reads TGCAGTGCTAGAGGATGGCGGTTGGGCAATGAGCAGTTCTTC. This translates into CSARGWRLGNEQFF.

This clonotype has more than one count but fewer than ten. V is TRBV7-2 and J is TRBJ2-3; 10 nucleotides match TRBD2. The CDR3 has 16 residues. Unmatched junction bases numbered 3, after V lost 1 base and J lost 2 bases. Germline loops: CDR1 SGHTA, CDR2 FQGNSA. In nucleotides, the CDR3 is TGTGCCAGCAGCTTAGTTGGGACTAGCGTCACAGATACGCAGTATTTT. This sequence encodes CASSLVGTSVTDTQYF.

The CDR3 region has the DNA TGTGCCAGCAGCTTTAGCGGGAGTGACACCTACGAGCAGTACTTC. Its translation is CASSFSGSDTYEQYF. The rearrangement joins TRBV7-2 to TRBJ2-7, with TRBD2 matching over 9 bases. V trimming: 3 bases; J trimming: 2 bases; junction bases outside the gene matches: 5. The CDR3 has 15 amino acids. The germline V gene has CDR1 SGHTA and CDR2 FQGNSA.

The chain couples TRBV27 to TRBJ2-7, with D perhaps TRBD2 (6 bases). The CDR3 covers 16 residues. In germline, CDR1 is MNHEY, CDR2 SMNVEV (reference sequence). The V gene lost 3 bases and the J gene lost 0 bases, with 15 bases spanning the gap. The CDR3 reads CASSFSTGTVSYEQYF. CDR3 nucleotide sequence: TGTGCCAGCAGTTTCTCGACCGGGACTGTCTCCTACGAGCAGTACTTC.

This clonotype was counted a few times. This chain uses TRBV29-1 with TRBJ2-1; the D gene could be TRBD1 or TRBD2 (6 bases each). Trimming removed 5 bases from V and 8 bases from J, with 19 bases in between. This CDR3 is 14 amino acids long. Germline V gives CDR1 SQVTM, CDR2 ANQGSEA. Here the CDR3 reads CSVLQGGVSDEQFF. The CDR3 DNA follows: TGCAGCGTTTTACAGGGAGGTGTAAGCGATGAGCAGTTCTTC.

The chain recombines TRBV13 with TRBJ2-3; a weak D match, TRBD1 (6 bases). The CDR3 has 15 amino acids. Germline-derived CDR1 and CDR2 are PRHDT and FYEKMQ (reference sequence). V shed 6 bases and J shed 4 bases, with 17 bases lying between them. CDR3 residues: CASRPRQERADTQYF. The DNA of the CDR3 is TGTGCCAGCAGACCCCGACAGGAACGGGCAGATACGCAGTATTTT.

The chain uses TRBV6-2 or TRBV6-3 and TRBJ2-1, with 12 bases matching TRBD2. The J segment lost 5 bases and the V segment lost 7 bases, leaving 9 bases of the junction unmatched. Germline assignment: CDR1 MNHEY and CDR2 SVGEGT. This CDR3 spans 16 amino acids. CDR3 sequence: CASKHRLAGVDNEQFF. The DNA of the CDR3 is TGTGCCAGCAAACACAGACTAGCGGGAGTTGACAATGAGCAGTTCTTC.

The chain employs TRBV9 and TRBJ2-1; D may match TRBD1 or TRBD2 (5 bases each). Germline CDR1 is SGDLS and CDR2 is YYNGEE. Trimming shortened V by 0 bases and J by 10 bases, and 14 bases separated the two germline ends. This CDR3 spans 14 amino acids. CDR3 sequence reads: CASSVAGTVREQFF. For the CDR3, the DNA is TGTGCCAGCAGCGTAGCTGGGACCGTCCGGGAGCAGTTCTTC.

The rearrangement links TRBV7-2 to TRBJ1-5; maybe TRBD1 (5 bases). Germline V gene data show CDR1 as SGHTA and CDR2 as FQGNSA. The V end was cut by 6 bases, the J end by 6 bases, with 15 bases between. The CDR3 sequence is 14 residues long. The CDR3: CASSPSGSGQPQHF. The CDR3 DNA is TGTGCCAGCAGTCCTTCAGGGTCAGGTCAGCCCCAGCATTTT.